This T cell receptor beta chain comes out of a study of T cells in Graves' hyperthyroidism and ophthalmopathy. The study's findings and limits: From stable hyperthyroidism, ophthalmopathy was set apart by a 13 V-J model. Most clonotypes expanded in the thyroid (above 0.001) were also present in blood.

As regards this clonotype: The antigen remains undetermined.

The germline V gene encodes CDR1 MDHEN and CDR2 SYDVKM. The CDR3 extends over 15 amino acids. The germline V and J ends were trimmed by 3 bases and 3 bases, with 14 bases remaining between them. The TCR beta CDR3 regions underwent amplification using RNA transcripts as the source. Initially, a first-round RT-PCR of the TCR CDR3 employed the HTBI primer set. TCRdb reprocessed the multiplex PCR reads with MiXCR, giving one entry per CDR3 protein. The sample shows more than 500,000 distinct CDR3 sequences, just over 45% of them seen only once. The sample was peripheral blood or thyroid tissue (not recorded which). The source of this sequence is an adult woman with Graves' disease, either hyperthyroidism or ophthalmopathy (not recorded which). This chain joins TRBV28 and TRBJ1-2; D may be TRBD1 (6 bases). Here the CDR3 DNA reads TGTGCCAGCAGTTTCGGGGGGGCTGATGACTATGGCTACACCTTC. Translating gives CASSFGGADDYGYTF.